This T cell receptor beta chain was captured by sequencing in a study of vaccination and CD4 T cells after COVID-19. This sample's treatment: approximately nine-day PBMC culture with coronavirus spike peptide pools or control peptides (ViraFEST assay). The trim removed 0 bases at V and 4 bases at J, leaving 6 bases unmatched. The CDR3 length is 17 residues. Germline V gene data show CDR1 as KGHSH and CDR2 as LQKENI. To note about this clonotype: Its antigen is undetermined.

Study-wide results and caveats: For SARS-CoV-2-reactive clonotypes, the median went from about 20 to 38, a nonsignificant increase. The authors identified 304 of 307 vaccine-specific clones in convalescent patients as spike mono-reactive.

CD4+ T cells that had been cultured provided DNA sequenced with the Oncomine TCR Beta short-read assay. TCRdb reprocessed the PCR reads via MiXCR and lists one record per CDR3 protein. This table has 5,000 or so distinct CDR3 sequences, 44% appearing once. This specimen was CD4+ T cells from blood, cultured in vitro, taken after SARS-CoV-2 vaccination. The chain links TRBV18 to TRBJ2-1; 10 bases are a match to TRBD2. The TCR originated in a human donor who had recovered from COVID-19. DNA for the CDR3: TGTGCCAGCTCACCACCGTCCCAACTAGCGGGGTACAATGAGCAGTTCTTC. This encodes CASSPPSQLAGYNEQFF.